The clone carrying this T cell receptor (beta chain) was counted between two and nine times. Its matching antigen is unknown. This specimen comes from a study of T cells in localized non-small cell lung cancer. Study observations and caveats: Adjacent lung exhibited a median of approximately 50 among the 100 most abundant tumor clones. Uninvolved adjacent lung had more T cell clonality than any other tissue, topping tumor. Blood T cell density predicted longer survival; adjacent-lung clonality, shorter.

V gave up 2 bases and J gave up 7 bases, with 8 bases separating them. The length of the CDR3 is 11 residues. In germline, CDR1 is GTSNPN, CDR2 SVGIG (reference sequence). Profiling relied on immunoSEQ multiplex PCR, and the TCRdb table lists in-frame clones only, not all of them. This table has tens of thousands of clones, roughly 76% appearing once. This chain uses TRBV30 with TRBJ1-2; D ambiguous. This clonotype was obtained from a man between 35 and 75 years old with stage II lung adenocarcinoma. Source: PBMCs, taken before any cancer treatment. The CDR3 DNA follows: TGTGCCTGGAGTTTCTCCCTTGGCTACACCTTC. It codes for CAWSFSLGYTF.